The 30 T cell receptor beta chains below all came from one sample that was sequenced in a study of blood T cells in healthy people across ages (dated by TCRdb to the mid-2010s). Receptor libraries were prepared by 5' RACE. The data were produced on an Illumina HiSeq 2500. A second roughly 6 to 11 cycle PCR used a sample-barcoded 5' primer and a J-beta primer mix. TCRdb trimmed the raw reads at Q25, called clones with MiXCR and kept productive beta chains. One record per CDR3 amino acid sequence lists the most common genes and DNA. For this sample there are about 780,000 distinct CDR3 sequences; less than 60% appear just once. 15% to 20% of the sample lies in the top ten. Sequenced: blood. Source of these receptors: a man older than 75 in good health.

In this sample, this clonotype turned up a few times. V is TRBV7-3 and J is TRBJ2-3; 7 bases map to TRBD2. From germline, CDR1 is SGHTA and CDR2 FQGTGA. The CDR3 runs 16 residues. V lost 5 bases, J lost 4 bases, and 12 bases stayed unmatched. CDR3 in DNA: TGTGCCAGCAGCCCCCGAGCCGGGACTACTGCAGATACGCAGTATTTT. It is translated as CASSPRAGTTADTQYF.

The rearrangement links TRBV10-3 to TRBJ1-2; a possible D gene is TRBD1 (5 bases). Germline-derived CDR1 and CDR2 are ENHRY and SYGVKD. The V end lost 4 bases, the J end lost 0 bases, and 15 bases lay between the germline ends. The CDR3 loop spans 16 amino acids. CDR3 sequence reads: CAISGGKAYPNYGYTF. The CDR3 nucleotides are TGTGCCATCAGTGGGGGCAAGGCCTATCCTAACTATGGCTACACCTTC.

This clonotype was counted between two and nine times. The J gene is TRBJ2-7, the V gene TRBV9, with D possibly matching TRBD1 (6 bases). V was cut by 0 bases and J by 1 base, with 17 bases left in between. CDR1 and CDR2 (germline): SGDLS, YYNGEE. The CDR3 loop spans 17 amino acids. In nucleotides, the CDR3 is TGTGCCAGCAGCGTAGACCCGGACAGCTTTTCTTCCTACGAGCAGTACTTC. Translated: CASSVDPDSFSSYEQYF.

The chain is built from TRBV4-1 and TRBJ2-5; TRBD1 might be the D (6 bases). The J call is in doubt because the DNA end fits TRBJ2-7 better. In germline, CDR1 is MGHRA, CDR2 YSYEKL. The CDR3 spans 14 residues. The CDR3 region has the DNA TGCGCCAGCAGCCAAGGTCAGGGGTTCGACGAGCAGTACTTC. This codes for CASSQGQGFDEQYF.

This clonotype was counted only a few times. The genes are TRBV10-3 and TRBJ2-5; 9 nucleotides match TRBD2. V trimming: 2 bases; J trimming: 7 bases; junction bases outside the gene matches: 5. This CDR3 has 14 residues. Germline CDR1 is ENHRY and CDR2 is SYGVKD. CDR3 bases: TGTGCCATCAGTGAGGCGCGGGGACTAGCGACCCAGTACTTC. Translation gives CAISEARGLATQYF.

As for this clonotype: Its ends do not fully match the called genes, so a read error is possible. The chain carries TRBV15 and TRBJ1-6, with D possibly TRBD1 on 6 matching bases. Germline V lookup: CDR1 LNHNV, CDR2 YYDKDF (reference sequence). CDR3 size: 13 residues. This CDR3 is CATSRYDRSPLHF. Written as DNA, the CDR3 is TGTGCCACCAGCAGATATGACAGGTCACCTCTCCACTTT.

This clonotype was counted many times. V and J are TRBV2 and TRBJ2-7, with TRBD1 matching over 10 bases. The V gene end was trimmed by 5 bases and the J gene end by 6 bases; junction bases not matched to a gene: 4. Per germline, CDR1 SNHLY and CDR2 FYNNEI. This CDR3 has 13 residues. For the CDR3, the DNA is TGTGCCAGCAGTCGGGACAGGGGAGGCGAGCAGTACTTC. Amino acid sequence: CASSRDRGGEQYF.

This chain uses TRBV27 with TRBJ2-3, with no clear D. V lost 10 bases and J 1 base, leaving 6 bases between the germline ends. Germline CDR1 is MNHEY and CDR2 is SMNVEV (reference sequence). The CDR3 totals 11 residues. The CDR3 loop is CANYGTDTQYF. The CDR3 DNA reads as TGTGCCAACTATGGCACAGATACGCAGTATTTT.

The sample holds many counts of this clonotype. This sequence joins TRBV6-2 or TRBV6-3 and TRBJ2-7, with D uncertain. V was shortened by 6 bases and J by 4 bases, with 10 bases between the two germline ends. Germline CDR1 reads MNHEY; CDR2 reads SVGEGT. The CDR3 runs to 12 residues. Here the CDR3 reads CASRNFQYEQYF. DNA of the CDR3: TGTGCCAGCAGAAACTTTCAATACGAGCAGTACTTC.

The rearrangement joins TRBV7-9 to TRBJ1-6, with 7 bases fitting TRBD1. Germline assignment: CDR1 SEHNR and CDR2 FQNEAQ (reference sequence). The ends lost 4 bases at V and 10 bases at J; junction bases unmatched: 7. This CDR3 has 14 residues. CDR3 coding DNA: TGTGCCAGCAGCTCAACAGGGGATGGATCACCCCTCCACTTT. Protein sequence: CASSSTGDGSPLHF.

The chain has TRBV12-3 or TRBV12-4 and TRBJ1-5; D is uncertain. V was trimmed by 6 bases and J by 4 bases, leaving 7 bases between them. This CDR3 region has 12 residues. CDR3 amino acids: CASRPRNQPQHF. CDR3 bases: TGTGCCAGCAGACCAAGGAATCAGCCCCAGCATTTT.

This clonotype turned up a few times. V gene TRBV12-3 or TRBV12-4 combines with J gene TRBJ2-3, with D uncertain. Trimming stripped 5 bases from V and 5 bases from J, with 11 bases between. This CDR3 region has 13 residues. CDR3 in amino acids: CASSVGAEDTQYF. The CDR3 nucleotides are TGTGCCAGCAGTGTAGGTGCGGAAGATACGCAGTATTTT.

Concerning this clonotype itself: This sequence may be a read error, since a much larger clone differs from it by one base. The chain joins TRBV20-1 to TRBJ1-6; D uncertain. V was cut by 6 bases and J by 17 bases, with 23 bases left in between. Per the germline V gene, CDR1 is DFQATT and CDR2 is SNEGSKA (reference sequence). The CDR3 loop spans 13 amino acids. CDR3 in amino acids: CSATGPIPRPFHF. Here the CDR3 DNA reads TGCAGTGCGACCGGGCCTATTCCCCGACCGTTCCACTTT.

J is TRBJ2-3 and V is TRBV30; the D gene is possibly TRBD2 (5 bases). Germline CDR1 reads GTSNPN; CDR2 reads SVGIG (reference sequence). The CDR3 is made up of 16 amino acids. Deletions cut 3 bases from V and 2 bases from J, with 18 bases between. The CDR3 loop reads CAWRLISRGNTDTQYF. In DNA, the CDR3 is TGTGCCTGGAGGCTAATTAGTCGGGGAAACACAGATACGCAGTATTTT.

This chain joins TRBV15 and TRBJ2-7; D perhaps matches TRBD2 (7 bases). The ends were cut back, 2 bases at V and 3 bases at J, with 17 bases in the middle. Per the germline V gene, CDR1 is LNHNV and CDR2 is YYDKDF (reference sequence). The CDR3 length is 16 residues. The CDR3, as DNA: TGTGCCACCAGCAGAAGGGGGAGTGCGGGAGTCTACGAGCAGTACTTC. This translates into CATSRRGSAGVYEQYF.

This clonotype showed up just a few times. V is TRBV4-3 and J is TRBJ2-1, with D perhaps TRBD2 (5 bases). Germline V gives CDR1 LGHNA, CDR2 YSLEER. The CDR3 sequence is 12 residues long. V was clipped by 6 bases and J by 9 bases, with 12 bases between them. The CDR3 region is CASSQNSAEQFF. The CDR3 coding sequence is TGCGCCAGCAGTCAAAATAGCGCTGAGCAGTTCTTC.

In its sample, this clonotype was seen once. The rearrangement joins TRBV20-1 to TRBJ1-2, with TRBD1 matching 7 bases. CDR3 length: 16 residues. V shed 5 bases and J 0 bases; nucleotides not matched to a gene: 12. CDR1 is DFQATT, CDR2 SNEGSKA, per germline (reference sequence). CDR3: CSAPWAGTVANYGYTF. CDR3 nucleotides: TGCAGTGCTCCGTGGGCGGGGACAGTAGCTAACTATGGCTACACCTTC.

The chain recombines TRBV5-8 with TRBJ2-1; no firm D call. The J call may be in error: the DNA end matches TRBJ2-7 better. Germline V lookup: CDR1 SGHTS, CDR2 YDEGEE. The CDR3 consists of 16 residues. The CDR3: CASSLGQLSSYNEQYF. The CDR3 DNA reads TGTGCCAGCAGCTTGGGTCAGCTTTCATCTTACAATGAGCAGTACTTC.

V is TRBV6-5 and J is TRBJ2-4; no clear D gene. The J call may be wrong; the DNA end is better matched by TRBJ2-7. CDR1 MNHEY and CDR2 SVGAGI come from the germline V gene. The CDR3 contains 13 residues. In DNA form, the CDR3 reads TGTGCCAGCAGTTACCGACAAACCTACGAGCAGTACTTC. The encoded protein is CASSYRQTYEQYF.

This clonotype was counted between two and nine times. This chain connects TRBV6-5 to TRBJ2-7, with D perhaps matching TRBD1 (6 bases). Between the trimmed V and J ends, which lost 6 bases and 3 bases, there was a span of 15 bases. This CDR3 is built from 14 residues. CDR1 and CDR2 (germline): MNHEY, SVGAGI. CDR3 region: CASSLRDKLYEQYF. DNA of the CDR3: TGTGCCAGCAGCCTTCGGGACAAACTCTACGAGCAGTACTTC.

This clonotype was seen at least ten times. This chain joins TRBV2 and TRBJ2-5; D possibly corresponds to TRBD2 (6 bases). This CDR3 spans 13 amino acids. Trimming pared 8 bases from V and 11 bases from J, leaving 21 bases between. Germline V gene lookup returns CDR1 SNHLY and CDR2 FYNNEI. The CDR3 protein is CASLGRITGEQYF. As DNA, the CDR3 is TGTGCCAGCCTGGGACGAATCACGGGGGAGCAGTACTTC.

The rearrangement links TRBV5-1 to TRBJ1-5; TRBD1 matches 7 bases. This CDR3 spans 14 amino acids. V shed 0 bases, J shed 5 bases, and the junction held 2 bases outside the gene matches. Per the germline V gene, CDR1 is SGHRS and CDR2 is YFSETQ. The CDR3 loop reads CASSLGDSDQPQHF. CDR3 bases: TGCGCCAGCAGCTTGGGGGACAGCGATCAGCCCCAGCATTTT. The full variable domain, its missing parts supplied by reference TRBV5-1 and TRBJ1-5, is KAGVTQTPRYLIKTRGQQVTLSCSPISGHRSVSWYQQTPGQGLQFLFEYFSETQRNKGNFPGRFSGRQFSNSRSEMNVSTLELGDSALYLCASSLGDSDQPQHFGDGTRLSIL.

The chain uses TRBV5-1 and TRBJ2-5; 8 positions agree with TRBD1. V gave up 4 bases and J gave up 4 bases; unmatched junction bases: 6. The CDR3 is made up of 14 amino acids. Germline V gene lookup returns CDR1 SGHRS and CDR2 YFSETQ. The CDR3 DNA follows: TGCGCCAGCAGCACTATACAGGGGGGAGAGACCCAGTACTTC. Translating gives CASSTIQGGETQYF. Filled out from reference TRBV5-1 and TRBJ2-5, the complete variable domain reads KAGVTQTPRYLIKTRGQQVTLSCSPISGHRSVSWYQQTPGQGLQFLFEYFSETQRNKGNFPGRFSGRQFSNSRSEMNVSTLELGDSALYLCASSTIQGGETQYFGPGTRLLVL.

This clonotype was detected a few times. The genes are TRBV20-1 and TRBJ2-3; 12 bases line up with TRBD2. The CDR3 runs 15 residues. CDR1 and CDR2 (germline): DFQATT, SNEGSKA (reference sequence). V was clipped by 5 bases and J by 4 bases; unmatched bases: 7. CDR3 in DNA: TGCAGTGCTGCACTAGCGGGGGGTAACGCAGATACGCAGTATTTT. Its protein is CSAALAGGNADTQYF.

This clonotype was seen once. The chain recombines TRBV12-3 or TRBV12-4 with TRBJ1-1; no definite D call. The CDR3 length is 15 residues. V was trimmed by 6 bases and J by 1 base, leaving 15 bases between them. Here the CDR3 reads CASRGLDLSNTEAFF. CDR3 nucleotide sequence: TGTGCCAGCAGGGGGTTGGACCTTTCGAACACTGAAGCTTTCTTT.

This clonotype was seen a handful of times. The genes are TRBV3-1 and TRBJ2-3; 7 nucleotides agree with TRBD2. The CDR3 has 17 amino acids. V trimming: 0 bases; J trimming: 4 bases; junction bases outside the gene matches: 10. Germline CDR1 reads LGHDT; CDR2 reads YNNKEL (reference sequence). In DNA form, the CDR3 reads TGTGCCAGCAGCCAAGATCCACTGGCTAGCGGAGCAGATACGCAGTATTTT. Translating it yields CASSQDPLASGADTQYF.

The V gene is TRBV7-3, the J gene TRBJ2-1; D is unresolved. The germline gives CDR1 SGHTA, CDR2 FQGTGA. Trimming stripped 1 base from V and 9 bases from J, with 13 bases between. This CDR3 region has 14 residues. CDR3 sequence reads: CASSLNSHLAEQFF. CDR3 DNA: TGTGCCAGCAGCTTAAATTCCCACCTGGCTGAGCAGTTCTTC.

This clonotype was counted between two and nine times. This chain joins TRBV5-4 and TRBJ2-3; TRBD2 matches at 12 bases. The CDR3 is made up of 18 amino acids. CDR1 SGHNT and CDR2 YYREEE come from the germline V gene (reference sequence). The V gene end was trimmed by 3 bases and the J gene end by 1 base; junction bases not matched to a gene: 9. The CDR3 bases are TGTGCCAGCAGCTCCCCGGGACTAGCGGGCGCCGGCACAGATACGCAGTATTTT. Residues: CASSSPGLAGAGTDTQYF. Full variable domain (rest looked up from reference TRBV5-4 and TRBJ2-3): ETGVTQSPTHLIKTRGQQVTLRCSSQSGHNTVSWYQQALGQGPQFIFQYYREEENGRGNFPPRFSGLQFPNYSSELNVNALELDDSALYLCASSSPGLAGAGTDTQYFGPGTRLTVL.

The rearrangement links TRBV7-2 to TRBJ1-5, with D possibly TRBD1 on 5 matching bases. V was trimmed by 1 base and J by 9 bases, leaving 25 bases between them. CDR3 size: 18 residues. The V gene's germline CDR1 is SGHTA and CDR2 FQGNSA. CDR3 region: CASSLEWSGTSVDRPQHF. CDR3 sequence (DNA): TGTGCCAGCAGCTTAGAGTGGAGTGGGACCTCAGTAGACAGGCCCCAGCATTTT.

This clonotype was observed a few times. This sequence joins TRBV20-1 and TRBJ1-2, with a weak D call TRBD1 (6 bases). CDR3 length equals 10 residues. Germline V CDR1 and CDR2: DFQATT, SNEGSKA (reference sequence). The germline V and J ends were trimmed by 5 bases and 7 bases, with 8 bases remaining between them. The chain's CDR3 is CSAFRGGYTF. The CDR3 region has the DNA TGCAGTGCTTTCAGGGGTGGCTACACCTTC.